This TCR beta chain was documented in a study of radiotherapy plus CTLA-4 blockade in lung cancer. Across the whole study: Among patients, under 20% showed objective responses, and roughly 30% had disease control. Findings and caveats of the study: Per reports, early blood T cell clone dynamics, plus interferon-beta, forecast response most strongly. TCR clones of tumor origin grew in blood after radiotherapy plus ipilimumab.

About this clone itself: Its antigen is still unknown.

The table came from immunoSEQ multiplex PCR; TCRdb's copy has only in-frame clones and leaves some out. The table lists 120,000 or so clones, 70% to 90% of them singletons. The germline CDR1 and CDR2 sequences are SQVTM and ANQGSEA. The CDR3 consists of 16 residues. V was pared by 3 bases and J by 4 bases, with 21 bases between. People whose metastatic non-small-cell lung cancer was chemo-refractory got focal radiation along with CTLA-4 blockade by ipilimumab. The receptor was isolated from a human donor with non-small cell lung cancer that progressed on radiotherapy plus ipilimumab. The rearrangement uses TRBV29-1 and TRBJ1-2, with D uncertain. The sample consisted of peripheral blood, taken from a patient treated with radiotherapy plus ipilimumab. The DNA for the CDR3 is TGCAGCGTTGAGGTGCAGGCTAAGCTGTCTTCCTATGGCTACACCTTC. Its protein product is CSVEVQAKLSSYGYTF.